The 27 T cell receptor beta chains presented below share a single source sample, sequenced in a study of cytotoxic CD8 clonotypes in ibrutinib-treated CLL. This table comes from immunoSEQ multiplex PCR, and its TCRdb copy is limited to in-frame clones, with some not included. The table includes 40,000 or so clones, about 72% detected once. The source material was PBMCs, sampled after 12 months of ibrutinib treatment. All receptors come from a human donor with chronic lymphocytic leukemia.

The genes are TRBV6-5 and TRBJ2-1, with TRBD2 matching 12 bases. The junction had 4 bases not matched to a gene; V was cut back by 7 bases and J by 3 bases. Germline V gene data show CDR1 as MNHEY and CDR2 as SVGAGI. This CDR3 spans 15 amino acids. This CDR3 is CASKRLAGVYNEQFF. In DNA, the CDR3 is TGTGCCAGCAAGAGACTAGCGGGAGTCTACAATGAGCAGTTCTTC.

V usage is TRBV5-5 and J usage is TRBJ2-3; 9 bases line up with TRBD2. The CDR3 length is 15 residues. J lost 0 bases, V lost 7 bases, and 6 bases had no gene match. Per germline, CDR1 SGHKS and CDR2 YYEKEE (reference sequence). As DNA, the CDR3 is TGTGCCAGCTCGATGACTAGCGGAAGCACAGATACGCAGTATTTT. Translated: CASSMTSGSTDTQYF.

The CDR3 protein is CASSPGLAGESGEQYF. In DNA form, the CDR3 reads TGTGCCAGCAGTCCGGGACTAGCGGGAGAATCGGGAGAGCAGTACTTC. V gene TRBV6-6 combines with J gene TRBJ2-7; 14 bases match TRBD2. The germline CDR1 and CDR2 sequences are MNHNY and SVGAGI (reference sequence). CDR3 size: 16 residues. V was pared by 5 bases and J by 7 bases, with 10 bases of the junction left unmatched.

This chain links TRBV18 with TRBJ1-2; the match to TRBD1 covers 8 bases. Germline V gene sequence: CDR1 KGHSH, CDR2 LQKENI. Trimming cost V 3 bases and J 7 bases; bases outside gene matches: 4. This CDR3 spans 13 amino acids. The CDR3 loop is CASSPGQGGGYTF. CDR3 DNA sequence: TGTGCCAGCTCACCCGGACAGGGTGGTGGCTACACCTTC.

This clone was found a few times. J is TRBJ2-1 and V is TRBV11-2, with D tentatively TRBD1 (6 bases). V gave up 4 bases and J gave up 10 bases, with 11 bases separating them. The CDR3 is 12 residues long. CDR1 SGHAT and CDR2 FQNNGV come from the germline V gene. CDR3 residues: CASSSQGSEQFF. The CDR3 DNA reads TGTGCCAGCAGCTCCCAGGGGTCCGAGCAGTTCTTC.

This clone came up a few times. This chain uses TRBV27 with TRBJ1-5; TRBD1 matches 9 bases. This CDR3 is 17 amino acids long. Germline lookup yields CDR1 MNHEY and CDR2 SMNVEV (reference sequence). The J segment lost 2 bases and the V segment lost 5 bases, leaving 10 bases of the junction unmatched. CDR3 sequence (DNA): TGTGCCAGCAGTGCCTCTATCCGGGACAGGGGCAATCAGCCCCAGCATTTT. Translation gives CASSASIRDRGNQPQHF.

This chain uses TRBV5-6 with TRBJ2-2; D may be TRBD1 (6 bases). Germline assignment: CDR1 SGHDT and CDR2 YYEEEE. V shed 5 bases and J shed 0 bases, with 11 bases lying between them. The CDR3 sequence is 15 residues long. CDR3 residues: CASRPSGANTGELFF. The DNA for the CDR3 is TGTGCCAGCAGACCTTCAGGGGCGAACACCGGGGAGCTGTTTTTT. Complete variable domain (other parts from reference TRBV5-6 and TRBJ2-2): DAGVTQSPTHLIKTRGQQVTLRCSPKSGHDTVSWYQQALGQGPQFIFQYYEEEERQRGNFPDRFSGHQFPNYSSELNVNALLLGDSALYLCASRPSGANTGELFFGEGSRLTVL.

The chain links TRBV25-1 to TRBJ1-1, with D possibly TRBD1 on 5 matching bases. The CDR3 loop spans 16 amino acids. The germline gives CDR1 MGHDK, CDR2 SYGVNS. V dropped 7 bases and J dropped 1 base, with 19 bases sitting between them. CDR3: CASTLGRREGNTEAFF. CDR3 bases: TGTGCCAGCACACTGGGCCGCAGGGAAGGGAACACTGAAGCTTTCTTT. Full variable domain (rest looked up from reference TRBV25-1 and TRBJ1-1): EADIYQTPRYLVIGTGKKITLECSQTMGHDKMYWYQQDPGMELHLIHYSYGVNSTEKGDLSSESTVSRIRTEHFPLTLESARPSHTSQYLCASTLGRREGNTEAFFGQGTRLTVV.

The chain employs TRBV29-1 and TRBJ2-2; D is perhaps TRBD1 (7 bases). Germline V CDR1 and CDR2: SQVTM, ANQGSEA. V lost 4 bases to trimming and J lost 7 bases, with 16 bases between them. The CDR3 loop spans 14 amino acids. CDR3: CSVGSGGSVGELFF. The CDR3, as DNA: TGCAGCGTTGGGTCAGGGGGGAGTGTCGGGGAGCTGTTTTTT.

The chain combines TRBV27 with TRBJ2-5, with 7 bases matching TRBD2. V was pared by 3 bases and J by 4 bases, with 2 bases of the junction left unmatched. The CDR3 has 13 amino acids. Germline CDR1 MNHEY, CDR2 SMNVEV (reference sequence). The CDR3, as DNA: TGTGCCAGCAGTTTGGCGGGAGTAGAGACCCAGTACTTC. Protein sequence: CASSLAGVETQYF.

The chain recombines TRBV7-8 with TRBJ2-1, with a possible D match to TRBD1 (6 bases). The germline gives CDR1 SGHVS, CDR2 FQNEAQ. V lost 6 bases and J 5 bases, leaving 17 bases between the germline ends. The CDR3 sequence is 15 residues long. DNA of the CDR3: TGTGCCAGCAGGCAACGCCCTAACAGGGACAATGAGCAGTTCTTC. Protein sequence: CASRQRPNRDNEQFF.

The DNA for the CDR3 is TGTGCCAGCCGACAGGGGGTTAGTGCAGATACGCAGTATTTT. Translating it yields CASRQGVSADTQYF. The chain carries TRBV6-1 and TRBJ2-3; the match to TRBD1 covers 9 bases. CDR1 is MNHNS, CDR2 SASEGT, per germline. This CDR3 comprises 14 residues. V trimming: 8 bases; J trimming: 4 bases; junction bases outside the gene matches: 7.

As for this clone: At one end the junction does not follow the germline gene, possibly because of a read error. The J gene is TRBJ2-7, the V gene TRBV6-5; D might be TRBD2 (6 bases). Germline-derived CDR1 and CDR2 are MNHEY and SVGAGI. The CDR3 totals 13 residues. CDR3 DNA: TGTGCCAGCAGCGATGCTTCCGGGACTGCTTTCGAATTC. Translation gives CASSDASGTAFEF.

The V and J genes are TRBV7-6 and TRBJ1-4; TRBD1 agrees at 10 bases. Germline lookup yields CDR1 SGHVS and CDR2 FNYEAQ. V dropped 5 bases and J dropped 8; count of bases not matched to a gene: 8. CDR3 length: 15 residues. The CDR3 region has the DNA TGTGCCAGCAGCCCCGGGACAGGGGCTGGGGAAAAACTGTTTTTT. Translating gives CASSPGTGAGEKLFF.

This clone has only a few counts. The rearrangement joins TRBV27 to TRBJ1-2, with TRBD1 matching 11 bases. This CDR3 comprises 15 residues. Trimming took 1 base from V and 4 from J; bases not matched to a gene: 2. Per germline, CDR1 MNHEY and CDR2 SMNVEV (reference sequence). The CDR3 spells CASSLLGQGAYGYTF. The CDR3 DNA follows: TGTGCCAGCAGTTTATTAGGACAGGGGGCCTATGGCTACACCTTC.

The chain combines TRBV28 with TRBJ2-6, with D hard to call. The ends were cut back, 5 bases at V and 3 bases at J, with 11 bases in the middle. The CDR3 length is 15 residues. CDR1 and CDR2 from the germline V gene are MDHEN and SYDVKM. In nucleotides, the CDR3 is TGTGCCAGCAGTGAACCGGTGGGTGGGGCCAACGTCCTGACTTTC. Translated, it gives CASSEPVGGANVLTF.

Concerning this clone itself: Its ends do not fully match the called genes, so a read error is possible. The genes are TRBV11-2 and TRBJ1-3, with a weak D call TRBD1 (6 bases). This CDR3 spans 14 amino acids. Germline V gives CDR1 SGHAT, CDR2 FQNNGV. The chain's CDR3 is CASSLDRLGNTIYF. CDR3 in DNA: TGTGCCAGCAGCCTAGACAGGCTTGGAAACACCATATATTTT.

The chain links TRBV28 to TRBJ1-1; no definite D call. Germline V gives CDR1 MDHEN, CDR2 SYDVKM. Trimming cost V 7 bases and J 5 bases, with 11 bases left between them. This CDR3 has 12 residues. The CDR3 DNA reads as TGTGCCAGCACCCCCGGGATAACTGAAGCTTTCTTT. Protein sequence: CASTPGITEAFF. Based on the CDR3 plus reference TRBV28 and TRBJ1-1, the full variable domain is DVKVTQSSRYLVKRTGEKVFLECVQDMDHENMFWYRQDPGLGLRLIYFSYDVKMKEKGDIPEGYSVSREKKERFSLILESASTNQTSMYLCASTPGITEAFFGQGTRLTVV.

The V call is TRBV6-1, the J call TRBJ2-3, with D uncertain. Germline V CDR1 and CDR2: MNHNS, SASEGT. Deletions cut 1 base from V and 2 bases from J, with 10 bases between. CDR3 length: 15 residues. CDR3 loop: CASSEDGHPTDTQYF. CDR3 nucleotide sequence: TGTGCCAGCAGTGAAGATGGCCATCCCACAGATACGCAGTATTTT.

This clone was picked up one time. The chain combines TRBV27 with TRBJ2-2; 8 bases align to TRBD1. There are 14 residues in the CDR3. The germline CDR1 and CDR2 sequences are MNHEY and SMNVEV (reference sequence). J gave up 6 bases and V 6 bases, and 6 bases lay outside the gene matches. The CDR3 loop reads CASRYTRGPGELFF. The CDR3, as DNA: TGTGCCAGCAGATATACCAGGGGGCCCGGGGAGCTGTTTTTT.

A remark on this clone: The junction does not match germline at one end; this may be a read error. This sequence joins TRBV7-2 and TRBJ1-5; D gene uncertain. Germline-derived CDR1 and CDR2 are SGHTA and FQGNSA. The length of the CDR3 is 15 residues. The CDR3 region is CASSLGGPRNQPQHF. The CDR3 DNA reads TGTGCCAGCAGCTTAGGAGGCCCCCGGAATCAACCCCAGCATTTT.

This clone was detected only a few times. V usage is TRBV30 and J usage is TRBJ2-1; D is ambiguous. CDR3 length: 12 residues. V gave up 3 bases and J gave up 9 bases, with 12 bases separating them. Germline assignment: CDR1 GTSNPN and CDR2 SVGIG (reference sequence). CDR3 nucleotides: TGTGCCTGGAGGATTATGCTGGGTGAGCAGTTCTTC. This sequence encodes CAWRIMLGEQFF.

This clone has only a few counts. The rearrangement links TRBV7-2 to TRBJ2-7; possibly TRBD1 for D (6 bases). CDR3 length: 13 amino acids. Per germline, CDR1 SGHTA and CDR2 FQGNSA. V was clipped by 5 bases and J by 3 bases, with 11 bases between them. The CDR3 DNA sequence: TGTGCCAGCAGCCCTCGCAGGGGCTACGAGCAGTACTTC. The encoded protein is CASSPRRGYEQYF. Based on the CDR3 plus reference TRBV7-2 and TRBJ2-7, the full variable domain is GAGVSQSPSNKVTEKGKDVELRCDPISGHTALYWYRQSLGQGLEFLIYFQGNSAPDKSGLPSDRFSAERTGGSVSTLTIQRTQQEDSAVYLCASSPRRGYEQYFGPGTRLTVT.

V is TRBV9 and J is TRBJ2-3, with TRBD2 matching over 7 bases. The CDR3 is 14 residues long. The germline CDR1 and CDR2 sequences are SGDLS and YYNGEE. J was trimmed by 0 bases and V by 2 bases; bases with no gene match: 0. In DNA, the CDR3 is TGTGCCAGCAGCGTTAGCGGGAGCACAGATACGCAGTATTTT. Translating gives CASSVSGSTDTQYF. The full variable domain, completed using reference TRBV9 and TRBJ2-3, is DSGVTQTPKHLITATGQRVTLRCSPRSGDLSVYWYQQSLDQGLQFLIQYYNGEERAKGNILERFSAQQFPDLHSELNLSSLELGDSALYFCASSVSGSTDTQYFGPGTRLTVL.

The V call is TRBV30, the J call TRBJ2-5; D is perhaps TRBD2 (5 bases). This CDR3 spans 11 amino acids. Germline V gene sequence: CDR1 GTSNPN, CDR2 SVGIG (reference sequence). Trimming removed 5 bases at V and 5 bases at J, with 9 bases between. CDR3 nucleotide sequence: TGTGCCTGGGCGGGCGGGGAGACCCAGTACTTC. Translating gives CAWAGGETQYF.

There are a few counts of this clone. The rearrangement links TRBV9 to TRBJ2-2; TRBD1 matches at 8 bases. With 3 bases clipped from V and 6 bases from J, the junction kept 4 bases outside the gene matches. The germline V gene encodes CDR1 SGDLS and CDR2 YYNGEE. The length of the CDR3 is 14 residues. The CDR3 sequence is CASSGTGGSGELFF. As DNA, the CDR3 is TGTGCCAGCAGCGGTACAGGGGGTTCCGGGGAGCTGTTTTTT.

The V and J genes are TRBV11-3 and TRBJ2-3; no clear D. V was clipped by 1 base and J by 8 bases, with 4 bases between them. This CDR3 is built from 11 residues. Germline assignment: CDR1 SGHNT and CDR2 YENEEA. The CDR3 DNA is TGTGCCAGCAGCTTAGGTACTACGCAGTATTTT. Its translation is CASSLGTTQYF.